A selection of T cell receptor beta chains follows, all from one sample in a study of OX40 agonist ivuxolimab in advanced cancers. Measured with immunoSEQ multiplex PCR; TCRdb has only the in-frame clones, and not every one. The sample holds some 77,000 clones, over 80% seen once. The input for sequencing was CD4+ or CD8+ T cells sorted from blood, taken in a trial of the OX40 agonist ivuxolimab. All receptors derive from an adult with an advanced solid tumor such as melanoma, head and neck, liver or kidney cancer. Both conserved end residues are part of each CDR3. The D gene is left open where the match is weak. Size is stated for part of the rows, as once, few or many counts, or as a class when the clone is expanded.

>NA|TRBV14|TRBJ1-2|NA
TGTGCCAGCAGCCAAGATTCCCAGTTAAGGGACTATGGCTACACCTTC
CASSQDSQLRDYGYTF
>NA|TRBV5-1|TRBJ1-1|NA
TGCGCCAGCAGCTTTGAAGGTTACACTGAAGCTTTCTTT
CASSFEGYTEAFF
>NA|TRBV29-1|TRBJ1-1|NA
TGCAGCGTTTTAAACCGGGATCTCAACACTGAAGCTTTCTTT
CSVLNRDLNTEAFF
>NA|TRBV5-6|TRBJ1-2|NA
TGTGCCAGCAGCTTGGAGCTCGGGGGCGCAGGGGAAGGCTACACCTTC
CASSLELGGAGEGYTF
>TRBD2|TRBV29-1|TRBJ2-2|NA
TGCAGCGCCCAAGGCGGGGGGCATAAAACCGGGGAGCTGTTTTTT
CSAQGGGHKTGELFF
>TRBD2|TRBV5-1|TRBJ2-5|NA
TGCGCCAGCAGCTTGGGCAGTAGCGGGGGACAAGAGACCCAGTACTTC
CASSLGSSGGQETQYF
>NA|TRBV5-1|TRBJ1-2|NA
TGCGCCAGCAGCTTGGCAGGGGATAACTATGGCTACACCTTC
CASSLAGDNYGYTF
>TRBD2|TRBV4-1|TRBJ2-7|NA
TGCGCCAGCAGCCAAGTAGGACTAGCGGGGGCGACTTACGAGCAGTACTTC
CASSQVGLAGATYEQYF
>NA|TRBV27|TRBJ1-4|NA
TGTGCCAGCAGTTCCACCCCCGGTTGGATTTCGACTAATGAAAAACTGTTTTTT
CASSSTPGWISTNEKLFF
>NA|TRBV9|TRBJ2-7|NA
TGTGCCAGCAGCGTAGGGTGGGGGCTCTACGAGCAGTACTTC
CASSVGWGLYEQYF
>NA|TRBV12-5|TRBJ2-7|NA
TGTGCTAGTGGTTTGGTACGGGGCAGCAGCTCCTACGAGCAGTACTTC
CASGLVRGSSSYEQYF
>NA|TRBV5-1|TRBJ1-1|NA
TGCGCCAGCAGCCCCCGGAGGGAGAACACTGAAGCTTTCTTT
CASSPRRENTEAFF
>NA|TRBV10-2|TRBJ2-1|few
TGCGCCAGCAGTGAAGGGGCCGTAGAGCAGTTCTTC
CASSEGAVEQFF
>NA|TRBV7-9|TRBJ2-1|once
TGTGCCAGCAGCTTAGCGGGGGGCCACAATGAGCAGTTCTTC
CASSLAGGHNEQFF
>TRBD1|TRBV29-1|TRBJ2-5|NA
TGCAGCGTTGACGGGACAGGGGGTCATAGAGGAGAGACCCAGTACTTC
CSVDGTGGHRGETQYF
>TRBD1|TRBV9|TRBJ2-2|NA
TGTGCCAGCAGCGTGACAGGGAGCACCGGGGAGCTGTTTTTT
CASSVTGSTGELFF